One and the same sample provided the 20 T cell receptor beta chains below, sequenced in a study of blood T cells in healthy people across ages. A sample-barcoded 5' primer and a J-beta primer mix were used in a second PCR of roughly 6 to 11 cycles. TCRdb processed the 5' RACE reads anew with MiXCR; each CDR3 protein has one entry. The repertoire consists of over 950,000 distinct CDR3 sequences, with roughly half occurring once and the leading ten covering over 20%. Material: blood. The receptor set was obtained from a woman aged 55-69 years in good health.

In its sample, this clonotype was seen once. This chain links TRBV2 with TRBJ2-2; 11 bases agree with TRBD2. CDR3 length equals 16 residues. The junction had 8 bases not matched to a gene; V was cut back by 6 bases and J by 5 bases. CDR1 SNHLY and CDR2 FYNNEI come from the germline V gene. DNA of the CDR3: TGTGCCAGCAGGTCCCAACTAGCGGGGGTAACCGGGGAGCTGTTTTTT. This translates into CASRSQLAGVTGELFF. The complete variable domain, with remaining parts taken from reference TRBV2 and TRBJ2-2, reads EPEVTQTPSHQVTQMGQEVILRCVPISNHLYFYWYRQILGQKVEFLVSFYNNEISEKSEIFDDQFSVERPDGSNFTLKIRSTKLEDSAMYFCASRSQLAGVTGELFFGEGSRLTVL.

The chain is built from TRBV27 and TRBJ2-7; a weak D match, TRBD1 (5 bases). This CDR3 has 14 amino acids. Germline V gene data show CDR1 as MNHEY and CDR2 as SMNVEV (reference sequence). V lost 5 bases and J 7 bases, leaving 18 bases between the germline ends. The CDR3 region has the DNA TGTGCCAGCAGTCCCTCCAACAGGAACAATGAGCAGTACTTC. Translation: CASSPSNRNNEQYF.

This rearrangement joins TRBV11-2 to TRBJ2-1; a possible D gene is TRBD1 (6 bases). Germline assignment: CDR1 SGHAT and CDR2 FQNNGV. The CDR3 contains 16 residues. V lost 5 bases and J lost 4, with 18 bases in between. The DNA of the CDR3 is TGTGCCAGCAGCATAACTGGGACAAATCTTTACAATGAGCAGTTCTTC. The encoded protein is CASSITGTNLYNEQFF.

The genes are TRBV12-3 or TRBV12-4 and TRBJ2-7; D not certain. The V and J ends lost 6 bases and 7 bases respectively, with 25 bases between them. The CDR3 extends over 16 amino acids. Written as DNA, the CDR3 is TGTGCCAGCAGCCCTTTTGAAGGGCCGAACTACAATGAGCAGTACTTC. As protein: CASSPFEGPNYNEQYF.

The chain uses TRBV7-9 and TRBJ2-7, with TRBD2 matching 7 bases. The trim removed 5 bases at V and 7 bases at J, leaving 14 bases unmatched. The germline CDR1 and CDR2 sequences are SEHNR and FQNEAQ (reference sequence). The CDR3 has 15 residues. Here the CDR3 DNA reads TGTGCCAGCAGCCCCCTTACCGGACTAGTTGGTGAGCAGTACTTC. This encodes CASSPLTGLVGEQYF.

Regarding this clonotype: One end of the junction does not line up with germline, which may come from a read error. The chain uses TRBV7-2 and TRBJ2-3; TRBD2 agrees at 8 bases. The CDR3 totals 17 residues. In germline, CDR1 is SGHTA, CDR2 FQGNSA. This CDR3 reads CASSPSLGSGNTDTRYF. The CDR3 DNA reads TGTGCCAGCAGCCCTTCCTTAGGTAGCGGGAACACAGATACGCGGTATTTT.

For this clonotype: The missing conserved phenylalanine or tryptophan at the end of this CDR3 makes a read error likely. The J gene is TRBJ1-2, the V gene TRBV4-1, with 9 bases lining up with TRBD1. Germline V gene lookup returns CDR1 MGHRA and CDR2 YSYEKL. This CDR3 comprises 17 residues. The V segment lost 3 bases and the J segment 4 bases; nucleotides outside the gene matches: 12. The CDR3 sequence: CASSHPTRQGDGYGYTL. CDR3 in DNA: TGCGCCAGCAGCCACCCCACACGACAGGGGGACGGCTATGGCTACACCCTC.

This chain joins TRBV14 and TRBJ2-3; D is uncertain. Between the trimmed V and J ends, which lost 0 bases and 8 bases, there was a span of 9 bases. The CDR3 extends over 13 amino acids. Germline loops: CDR1 SGHDN, CDR2 FVKESK. CDR3 sequence: CASSQDGWRTQYF. CDR3 nucleotide sequence: TGTGCCAGCAGCCAAGATGGGTGGCGTACGCAGTATTTT.

This clonotype showed up just once. The genes are TRBV20-1 and TRBJ2-6; 8 positions match TRBD1. The CDR3 contains 19 residues. Losses at the gene ends were 2 bases for V and 0 bases for J; bases not matched to a gene: 12. Germline V gene sequence: CDR1 DFQATT, CDR2 SNEGSKA (reference sequence). CDR3 region: CSARTPSGGGSSGANVLTF. The CDR3 DNA is TGCAGTGCTAGAACACCTTCAGGGGGCGGCAGCTCTGGGGCCAACGTCCTGACTTTC.

The chain couples TRBV10-3 to TRBJ2-5; 9 bases fit TRBD1. The CDR3 totals 16 residues. In germline, CDR1 is ENHRY, CDR2 SYGVKD. The V and J ends lost 2 bases and 3 bases, in that order; junction bases with no gene match: 7. CDR3 bases: TGTGCCATCAGTGAGCGAAAAGGGACAGGGAAAGAGACCCAGTACTTC. Protein product: CAISERKGTGKETQYF.

The table lists this clonotype with a few counts. The rearrangement joins TRBV7-2 to TRBJ1-2, with D maybe TRBD1 (5 bases). Germline CDR1 is SGHTA and CDR2 is FQGNSA. V gave up 3 bases and J gave up 8 bases, with 10 bases separating them. The CDR3 contains 12 residues. The CDR3, as DNA: TGTGCCAGCAGCTTCACGGGGCCCGGCTACACCTTC. This codes for CASSFTGPGYTF.

The chain has TRBV27 and TRBJ1-5; 10 positions match TRBD1. V shed 2 bases and J 5 bases; nucleotides not matched to a gene: 12. CDR1 MNHEY and CDR2 SMNVEV come from the germline V gene (reference sequence). The CDR3 has 18 residues. For the CDR3, the DNA is TGTGCCAGCAGTTTACGACAGGGGGCCCAGTTTGGGTATCAGCCCCAGCATTTT. Its protein product is CASSLRQGAQFGYQPQHF.

The rearrangement links TRBV27 to TRBJ2-1, with TRBD2 matching over 7 bases. The CDR3 loop spans 16 amino acids. Unmatched junction bases numbered 17, after V lost 8 bases and J lost 7 bases. The germline gives CDR1 MNHEY, CDR2 SMNVEV (reference sequence). The CDR3 DNA is TGTGCCAGCCGCCGATTGGGTGGCGGGGGTGAAAATGAGCAGTTCTTC. It translates to CASRRLGGGGENEQFF.

The J gene is TRBJ2-5, the V gene TRBV20-1; D uncertain. The tail of the sequence fits TRBJ2-7 better, so the J call may be wrong. Germline CDR1 reads DFQATT; CDR2 reads SNEGSKA (reference sequence). The CDR3 loop spans 16 amino acids. The CDR3 nucleotides are TGCAGTGCTAGAGATCGGTGGCGTCAGCCAACCTACGAGCAGTACTTC. As protein: CSARDRWRQPTYEQYF.

A remark on this clonotype: The junction does not match germline at one end; this may be a read error. The rearrangement links TRBV6-6 to TRBJ1-2; D ambiguous. This CDR3 has 17 residues. From germline, CDR1 is MNHNY and CDR2 SVGAGI (reference sequence). The CDR3 bases are TGTGCCAGCAGTTACTCAGAGTCCCTTTTGCTCCTCTATGGCTTCACCTTC. Translating gives CASSYSESLLLLYGFTF.

The chain recombines TRBV12-3 or TRBV12-4 with TRBJ1-4, with unresolved D. This CDR3 has 12 residues. V lost 9 bases and J lost 5, with 10 bases in between. The chain's CDR3 is CARDGLNEKLFF. The DNA for the CDR3 is TGTGCCAGGGACGGACTGAATGAAAAACTGTTTTTT.

This sequence joins TRBV7-8 and TRBJ2-5, with D perhaps matching TRBD1 (5 bases). The CDR3 sequence is 14 residues long. The V and J ends lost 5 bases and 1 base respectively, with 11 bases between them. CDR1 is SGHVS and CDR2 is FQNEAQ in the germline V gene. CDR3 region: CASSMRQFQETQYF. Here the CDR3 DNA reads TGTGCCAGCAGCATGAGACAGTTCCAAGAGACCCAGTACTTC.

Comment on this clonotype: Its ends do not fully match the called genes, so a read error is possible. The genes are TRBV3-1 and TRBJ2-7, with D perhaps TRBD2 (5 bases). Germline V gene sequence: CDR1 LGHDT, CDR2 YNNKEL (reference sequence). The CDR3 consists of 14 residues. CDR3 DNA: TGTGCCAGCAGCCAACTAGCAAACTCCTACGAGCGGTACTTC. Translation: CASSQLANSYERYF.

The V and J genes are TRBV6-5 and TRBJ1-2; D is ambiguous. The ends were cut back, 0 bases at V and 5 bases at J, with 7 bases in the middle. Per the germline V gene, CDR1 is MNHEY and CDR2 is SVGAGI. The CDR3 spans 13 residues. CDR3 DNA sequence: TGTGCCAGCAGTTACTCCGGGGAATATGGCTACACCTTC. Its translation is CASSYSGEYGYTF.

The chain employs TRBV21-1 and TRBJ1-5; the table's D gene call, TRBD1, was not cross checked with the DNA. TRBV21-1 is given as a pseudogene. The CDR3 extends over 18 amino acids. The DNA for the CDR3 is TGTGCCAGCAGCAAAGGAAGGATCGGCCAGGGTAGCAATCAGCCCCAGCATTTT. Protein: CASSKGRIGQGSNQPQHF.